Listed below are T cell receptor beta chains from one sample, sequenced in a study of blood T cells in healthy people across ages. TCRdb fed the 5' RACE reads into MiXCR, producing one record per CDR3 protein. The sample lists fewer than 2,000,000 distinct CDR3 sequences, about 39% occurring once. The specimen sequenced was blood. The receptors shown here come from a human donor in good health. CDR3s include the opening cysteine and the closing phenylalanine or tryptophan. Fields, in order: J gene, D gene, clone size, V gene, CDR3 protein, CDR3 DNA. A D gene is named only where the DNA matches it firmly. Clone sizes are given selectively: once, few, many, or a class where the clone is expanded.

TRBJ1-2 | TRBD1 | - | TRBV30 | CAWSGQGQYGYTF | TGTGCCTGGAGTGGACAGGGCCAATATGGCTACACCTTC
TRBJ2-7 | TRBD1 | few | TRBV2 | CASSGPPRDRLSYEQYF | TGTGCCAGCAGTGGCCCGCCCCGGGACAGGCTTTCCTACGAGCAGTACTTC
TRBJ2-1 | TRBD1 | few | TRBV7-6 | CASSFGDSAIYNEQFF | TGTGCCAGCAGCTTCGGGGACAGCGCGATCTACAATGAGCAGTTCTTC
TRBJ2-3 | TRBD2 | few | TRBV11-2 | CASSSGGAGDSTDTQYF | TGTGCCAGCAGCTCCGGGGGAGCGGGGGATAGCACAGATACGCAGTATTTT
TRBJ2-7 | TRBD1 | once | TRBV19 | CASGGTGGNEQYF | TGTGCCAGCGGGGGGACAGGGGGGAACGAGCAGTACTTC
TRBJ1-1 | - | - | TRBV7-2 | CASSLWEYQKNTEAFF | TGTGCCAGCAGCTTGTGGGAGTACCAAAAGAACACTGAAGCTTTCTTT
TRBJ2-7 | TRBD2 | - | TRBV29-1 | CSVQPSGAYEQYF | TGCAGCGTTCAACCTAGCGGGGCCTACGAGCAGTACTTC
TRBJ2-3 | - | - | TRBV7-9 | CASSFPGPGIGDTQYF | TGTGCCAGCAGTTTCCCGGGCCCCGGAATTGGAGATACGCAGTATTTT
TRBJ2-7 | TRBD1 | few | TRBV7-2 | CASSLMGQGAYEQYF | TGTGCCAGCAGCTTAATGGGACAGGGGGCCTACGAGCAGTACTTC
TRBJ1-2 | TRBD1 | - | TRBV28 | CASSSDRGRFHYGYTF | TGTGCCAGCAGTTCGGACAGGGGAAGGTTTCACTATGGCTACACCTTC
TRBJ2-5 | - | - | TRBV12-5 | CASGLPYRDFEETQYF | TGTGCTAGTGGTTTGCCCTACCGGGACTTCGAAGAGACCCAGTACTTC
TRBJ1-2 | - | - | TRBV6-5 | CASSYSAGARSYGYTF | TGTGCCAGCAGTTACTCGGCGGGGGCGCGCAGCTATGGCTACACCTTC
TRBJ2-5 | - | - | TRBV6-2/TRBV6-3 | CASRPGPKETQYF | TGTGCCAGCAGGCCCGGACCAAAAGAGACCCAGTACTTC
TRBJ2-5 | - | - | TRBV7-9 | CASSGGIQETQYF | TGTGCCAGCAGTGGCGGGATCCAAGAGACCCAGTACTTC
TRBJ2-7 | TRBD1 | many | TRBV7-2 | CASSPRQGPYEQYF | TGTGCCAGCAGCCCTCGACAGGGCCCCTACGAGCAGTACTTC
TRBJ2-3 | TRBD1 | few | TRBV27 | CASSGPGQGLTDTQYF | TGTGCCAGCAGTGGCCCGGGACAGGGGCTCACAGATACGCAGTATTTT
TRBJ2-1 | - | - | TRBV7-2 | CASSPTSGQNSYNEQFF | TGTGCCAGCAGCCCCACCTCGGGACAAAACTCCTACAATGAGCAGTTCTTC
TRBJ2-1 | TRBD1 | - | TRBV5-1 | CACSLGQGYNEQFF | TGCGCCTGCAGCTTGGGACAGGGGTACAATGAGCAGTTCTTC
TRBJ2-7 | - | few | TRBV6-1 | CASSQDTLYEQYF | TGTGCCAGCAGCCAGGACACCCTCTACGAGCAGTACTTC
TRBJ2-1 | - | few | TRBV5-5 | CASSLYRALSSYNEQFF | TGTGCCAGCAGCTTGTACAGGGCCTTAAGCTCCTACAATGAGCAGTTCTTC
TRBJ1-2 | - | - | TRBV15 | CATSRDLTGNGYTF | TGTGCCACCAGCAGAGATCTAACAGGGAATGGCTACACCTTC
TRBJ2-5 | TRBD2 | - | TRBV29-1 | CSVLRGGEETQYF | TGCAGCGTTCTGCGGGGGGGAGAAGAGACCCAGTACTTC
TRBJ2-1 | TRBD2 | few | TRBV24-1 | CATNRGRGGGNEQFF | TGTGCCACCAACCGCGGGCGGGGGGGCGGCAATGAGCAGTTCTTC